This TCR beta chain was identified in a study of metastatic and nonmetastatic thyroid tumors. Study summary: The authors compared repertoires across blood and tumor or nodule tissue from malignant and benign thyroid patients.

The study, taken as a whole, reports: Significantly higher TCR beta diversity was reportedly seen in malignant thyroid tumors than benign nodules, in blood and tumor.

This clone has just a few counts. The target antigen is unknown. A much more abundant neighbour one base away suggests this may be a read error. None of the patients had undergone any treatment ahead of thyroid surgery. Source study methods: A classifier for distant metastasis in papillary thyroid cancer was constructed using CDR3 differences observed across clinicopathological groups. TCRdb called clones again from the PCR reads with MiXCR. These V and J calls originate from TCRdb's pipeline instead of the authors' own analysis. The profile shows under 35,000 clones, about a sixth of them singletons. The CDR3 extends over 14 amino acids. CDR1 MNHEY and CDR2 SMNVEV come from the germline V gene (reference sequence).

The rearrangement uses TRBV27 and TRBJ1-1, with D possibly matching TRBD1 (5 bases). Sequenced sample: blood. This TCR derives from a female donor with papillary thyroid cancer or a benign thyroid nodule (not recorded which). Some clones in this sample may be carry-over from other donors' samples. CDR3 in amino acids: CASTPGGGVTETFF. CDR3 nucleotide sequence: TGTGCCAGCACCCCCGGGGGGGGGGTCACTGAAACTTTCTTT.